Following are 20 T cell receptor beta chains from one sample sequenced in a study of blood T cell repertoires in COVID-19. Measured with immunoSEQ multiplex PCR; TCRdb has only the in-frame clones, and not every one. The sample comprises 200,000 to 250,000 clones, 86% of which are singletons, and around 2.1% rests with the top ten. The sequencing input was PBMCs or T cells enriched from blood (not recorded which). All receptors derive from a woman aged 50 to 65 who had recovered from COVID-19.

V and J are TRBV5-1 and TRBJ1-6; D unclear. Germline assignment: CDR1 SGHRS and CDR2 YFSETQ. V lost 0 bases to trimming and J lost 0 bases, with 7 bases between them. There are 16 residues in the CDR3. The CDR3 is CASSLEGSSYNSPLHF. Here the CDR3 DNA reads TGCGCCAGCAGCTTGGAAGGGAGCTCCTATAATTCACCCCTCCACTTT.

The chain combines TRBV7-8 with TRBJ1-5, with TRBD1 matching 7 bases. Germline V gene lookup returns CDR1 SGHVS and CDR2 FQNEAQ. This CDR3 has 14 residues. The V and J ends lost 4 bases and 4 bases, in that order; junction bases with no gene match: 4. Here the CDR3 DNA reads TGTGCCAGCAGCTCGGGACAGCAAAATCAGCCCCAGCATTTT. It specifies CASSSGQQNQPQHF. The full variable domain, rest sourced from reference TRBV7-8 and TRBJ1-5, is GAGVSQSPRYKVAKRGQDVALRCDPISGHVSLFWYQQALGQGPEFLTYFQNEAQLDKSGLPSDRFFAERPEGSVSTLKIQRTQQEDSAVYLCASSSGQQNQPQHFGDGTRLSIL.

The CDR3 region is CASSETREGSWTQYF. The CDR3 nucleotides are TGTGCCAGCAGCGAGACCCGGGAGGGATCGTGGACCCAGTACTTC. V gene TRBV7-6 combines with J gene TRBJ2-5; 8 bases align to TRBD2. CDR1 and CDR2 from the germline V gene are SGHVS and FNYEAQ. The CDR3 has 15 residues. After removal of 5 bases from V and 7 bases from J, the junction contained 12 bases not matched to a gene.

This rearrangement joins TRBV12-5 to TRBJ2-3, with D hard to call. V lost 6 bases to trimming and J lost 5 bases, with 9 bases between them. This CDR3 is 12 amino acids long. Germline assignment: CDR1 LGHNT and CDR2 FRNRAP. The CDR3 bases are TGTGCTAGTGGGTCCTATCAAGATACGCAGTATTTT. It encodes CASGSYQDTQYF.

V and J are TRBV6-2 or TRBV6-3 and TRBJ2-1, with 9 bases identical to TRBD2. Germline CDR1 MNHEY, CDR2 SVGEGT. The CDR3 extends over 16 amino acids. After removal of 2 bases from V and 9 bases from J, the junction contained 11 bases not matched to a gene. The CDR3: CASSYLRRGGLLEQFF. DNA for the CDR3: TGTGCCAGCAGTTACCTACGGCGGGGGGGCCTCCTTGAGCAGTTCTTC.

V gene TRBV2 combines with J gene TRBJ2-5; 7 nucleotides match TRBD1. The germline gives CDR1 SNHLY, CDR2 FYNNEI. V shed 4 bases and J 10 bases; nucleotides not matched to a gene: 6. The CDR3 has 12 amino acids. The DNA for the CDR3 is TGTGCCAGCAGTGCCTACAGGGGAGACCAGTACTTC. Translating it yields CASSAYRGDQYF.

The V gene is TRBV7-6, the J gene TRBJ1-6; D might be TRBD1 (5 bases). The CDR3 has 17 amino acids. Germline V gene lookup returns CDR1 SGHVS and CDR2 FNYEAQ. Trimming stripped 1 base from V and 5 bases from J, with 15 bases between. The CDR3 coding sequence is TGTGCCAGCAGCTTAGACCCTTCTCCGACAGATAATTCACCCCTCCACTTT. Its protein is CASSLDPSPTDNSPLHF.

The V and J genes are TRBV6-2 or TRBV6-3 and TRBJ1-2, with 8 bases identical to TRBD1. V lost 4 bases, J lost 6 bases, and 4 bases stayed unmatched. Germline V gene data show CDR1 as MNHEY and CDR2 as SVGEGT. The CDR3 length is 13 residues. For the CDR3, the DNA is TGTGCCAGCAGTTCGGACAGGGACCATGGCTACACCTTC. Its protein is CASSSDRDHGYTF.

For this clone: No DNA is shown, since the ends of the CDR3 on it are uncertain; the CDR3 is the one TCRdb lists. The chain couples TRBV6-6 to TRBJ1-5; TRBD1, the table's D call, was not compared with the DNA. Germline CDR1 and CDR2: MNHNY and SVGAGI (reference sequence). The CDR3 is 14 residues long, counting both termini. The CDR3 loop reads CASILDSLNQPQHF.

This chain joins TRBV5-6 and TRBJ1-5; D possibly corresponds to TRBD1 (6 bases). Germline V gene sequence: CDR1 SGHDT, CDR2 YYEEEE. The V end was cut by 4 bases, the J end by 4 bases, with 15 bases between. The CDR3 contains 15 residues. The CDR3 DNA reads as TGTGCCAGCAGCCCAAGGACAGCTCCAAATCAGCCCCAGCATTTT. Its protein is CASSPRTAPNQPQHF.

The chain recombines TRBV19 with TRBJ2-1, with TRBD1 as a possible D gene (6 bases). Trimming removed 0 bases at V and 6 bases at J, with 9 bases between. The germline CDR1 and CDR2 sequences are LNHDA and SQIVND (reference sequence). The CDR3 loop spans 14 amino acids. DNA for the CDR3: TGTGCCAGTAGTATAGACAGGGGCCCCAATGAGCAGTTCTTC. Its translation is CASSIDRGPNEQFF.

The chain links TRBV7-2 to TRBJ1-5; D gene unclear. Germline V gene sequence: CDR1 SGHTA, CDR2 FQGNSA. The V end lost 0 bases, the J end lost 4 bases, and 4 bases lay between the germline ends. The CDR3 extends over 13 amino acids. The CDR3 protein is CASSLASNQPQHF. The CDR3 DNA sequence: TGTGCCAGCAGCTTAGCCAGTAATCAGCCCCAGCATTTT.

This clone appeared once. V is TRBV20-1 and J is TRBJ2-7; maybe TRBD2 (6 bases). V was cut by 3 bases and J by 6 bases, with 15 bases left in between. The germline gives CDR1 DFQATT, CDR2 SNEGSKA (reference sequence). CDR3 length: 13 amino acids. The DNA for the CDR3 is TGCAGTGCTAGTGGCAGGAGGGCCGCCGAGCAGTACTTC. Translation: CSASGRRAAEQYF.

V is TRBV5-1 and J is TRBJ2-3; 11 nucleotides align to TRBD2. V trimming: 1 base; J trimming: 8 bases; junction bases outside the gene matches: 6. The CDR3 has 15 residues. Germline-derived CDR1 and CDR2 are SGHRS and YFSETQ. CDR3 sequence reads: CASSLTSGSGSTQYF. The DNA for the CDR3 is TGCGCCAGCAGCTTGACTAGCGGGAGTGGAAGTACGCAGTATTTT.

The chain joins TRBV9 to TRBJ2-2; TRBD1 aligns across 9 bases. The J segment lost 6 bases and the V segment lost 0 bases, leaving 3 bases of the junction unmatched. This CDR3 contains 15 residues. The germline V gene has CDR1 SGDLS and CDR2 YYNGEE. CDR3 protein: CASSVEGTGSGELFF. In DNA form, the CDR3 reads TGTGCCAGCAGCGTAGAAGGGACAGGGTCCGGGGAGCTGTTTTTT.

The chain links TRBV6-5 to TRBJ1-6; 9 bases match TRBD1. Trimming cost V 7 bases and J 5 bases; bases outside gene matches: 3. The CDR3 covers 14 residues. Germline-derived CDR1 and CDR2 are MNHEY and SVGAGI. The CDR3 nucleotides read TGTGCCAGCACCGGACAGGGGAATAATTCACCCCTCCACTTT. Translation: CASTGQGNNSPLHF.

The chain recombines TRBV3-1 (or the pseudogene TRBV3-2) with TRBJ2-1; TRBD2 is a possible D gene (6 bases). Germline lookup yields CDR1 LGHDT and CDR2 YNNKEL (reference sequence). There are 15 residues in the CDR3. The V and J ends lost 6 bases and 7 bases respectively, with 19 bases between them. CDR3 in DNA: TGTGCCAGCAGGGATTTAGCGGTTCCCTTGAATGAGCAGTTCTTC. Its translation is CASRDLAVPLNEQFF.

The chain has TRBV7-2 and TRBJ1-2, with D possibly being TRBD1 (6 bases). The V end was cut by 0 bases, the J end by 0 bases, with 17 bases between. In germline, CDR1 is SGHTA, CDR2 FQGNSA. This CDR3 has 18 residues. CDR3 nucleotides: TGTGCCAGCAGCTTAGCGAGGGGCAGGGGAAGCCCTAACTATGGCTACACCTTC. It is translated as CASSLARGRGSPNYGYTF.

The V call is TRBV7-2, the J call TRBJ2-7; 10 bases are a match to TRBD2. Trimming took 5 bases from V and 2 from J; bases not matched to a gene: 15. Germline CDR1 is SGHTA and CDR2 is FQGNSA. This CDR3 spans 18 amino acids. The CDR3, as DNA: TGTGCCAGCAGCCAACCAACCTTAGCGGGGGGCTTGACCTACGAGCAGTACTTC. It translates to CASSQPTLAGGLTYEQYF.

V is TRBV11-3 and J is TRBJ2-3; D is unresolved. Germline CDR1 is SGHNT and CDR2 is YENEEA. There are 12 residues in the CDR3. Trimming stripped 5 bases from V and 10 bases from J, with 13 bases between. CDR3 sequence reads: CASSASSAAQYF. The CDR3 bases are TGTGCCAGCAGCGCGAGTTCCGCGGCGCAGTATTTT. The entire variable domain, with the rest obtained from reference TRBV11-3 and TRBJ2-3, is as follows: EAGVVQSPRYKIIEKKQPVAFWCNPISGHNTLYWYLQNLGQGPELLIRYENEEAVDDSQLPKDRFSAERLKGVDSTLKIQPAELGDSAVYLCASSASSAAQYFGPGTRLTVL.